A selection of T cell receptor beta chains follows, all from one sample in a study of cytotoxic CD8 clonotypes in ibrutinib-treated CLL. Profiling relied on immunoSEQ multiplex PCR, and the TCRdb table lists in-frame clones only, not all of them. The sample yields hundreds of thousands of clones, 70% seen once. Source: PBMCs, taken after 24 months of ibrutinib treatment. Source of these receptors: a human donor with chronic lymphocytic leukemia. Each CDR3 is given without its conserved first and last residue. Not every row has a clone size; where given, it reads once, few, many or a size class.

>TRBJ2-1|few|TRBV28
ASSITSGSYNEQF
>TRBJ2-3|NA|TRBV10-1
ASSPSPTDTQY
>TRBJ1-4|NA|TRBV5-5
ASSPAVAEKLF
>TRBJ2-7|NA|TRBV5-4
ASSARTASSYEQY
>TRBJ2-2|NA|TRBV7-9
AIQPSPVDTGELF
>TRBJ1-2|NA|TRBV6-1
ASSEDRTGGYT
>TRBJ2-7|NA|TRBV9
ASSPGLPYEQY
>TRBJ2-7|NA|TRBV5-1
ASSFAITGTGPYEQY
>TRBJ1-2|few|TRBV6-5
ASSYSTAVNYGYT
>TRBJ2-2|NA|TRBV19
ASSIVIGNTGELF
>TRBJ2-7|few|TRBV21-1
ASSLPPGQGLYEQY
>TRBJ1-3|NA|TRBV19
ASSIGRTDPGNTIY
>TRBJ1-5|few|TRBV7-9
ASSFTSDSNQPQH
>TRBJ1-5|NA|TRBV4-2
ASSQDTGPQH
>TRBJ2-7|NA|TRBV27
ASSLSSGGNEQY
>TRBJ2-7|NA|TRBV6-5
ASSSGTANLYYEQY
>TRBJ2-7|few|TRBV28
ASRDSLYEQY